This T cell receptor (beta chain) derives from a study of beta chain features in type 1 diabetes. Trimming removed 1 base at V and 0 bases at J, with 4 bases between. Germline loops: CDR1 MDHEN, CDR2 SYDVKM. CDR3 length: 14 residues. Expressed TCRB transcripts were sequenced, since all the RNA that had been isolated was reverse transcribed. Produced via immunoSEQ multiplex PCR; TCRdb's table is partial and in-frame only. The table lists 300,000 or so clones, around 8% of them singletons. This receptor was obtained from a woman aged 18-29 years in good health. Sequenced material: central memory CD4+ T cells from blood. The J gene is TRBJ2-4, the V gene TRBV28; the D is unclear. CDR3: CASSLYRAKNIQYF. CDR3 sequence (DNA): TGTGCCAGCAGTTTATACAGAGCCAAAAACATTCAGTACTTC.